The 14 T cell receptor beta chains below were found in one sample sequenced in a study of T-cell memory formation after mild COVID-19 (dated by TCRdb to the early 2020s). The library relied on 5' RACE. Sequencing was carried out with an Illumina NovaSeq 6000. Using fastp at Q25 and MiXCR, TCRdb reprocessed the public reads and kept productive beta chains. Duplicate CDR3 protein sequences are folded into a single record with the most common DNA and genes. Recorded for this sample are 300,000 to 400,000 distinct CDR3 sequences; over 25% of them occurred a single time. Of the sample, about 14% falls within the top ten clones. Sequencing was done on a sample of PBMCs or a T cell subset sorted from them (not recorded which). These receptors were collected from an adult woman who had mild COVID-19 (a few samples of this study predate the infection). The sample titles of this study are shuffled in the database, so cell type and time point are left out; the donor was told from shared clones.

There are many counts of this clonotype. This sequence joins TRBV7-2 and TRBJ2-3; maybe TRBD2 (5 bases). The CDR3 is made up of 13 amino acids. V was shortened by 1 base and J by 9 bases, with 11 bases between the two germline ends. The germline CDR1 and CDR2 sequences are SGHTA and FQGNSA. CDR3 DNA sequence: TGTGCCAGCAGCTTAGTTGGAGGAGGAACGCAGTATTTT. This gives the protein CASSLVGGGTQYF.

The chain is built from TRBV9 and TRBJ2-5, with D perhaps TRBD1 or TRBD2 (5 bases each). Trimming shortened V by 4 bases and J by 5 bases, and 9 bases separated the two germline ends. The CDR3 contains 12 residues. Per germline, CDR1 SGDLS and CDR2 YYNGEE. This chain's CDR3 is CASSWDGETQYF. The CDR3, as DNA: TGTGCCAGCAGCTGGGACGGGGAGACCCAGTACTTC.

V and J are TRBV7-8 and TRBJ2-4; 8 bases line up with TRBD1. In germline, CDR1 is SGHVS, CDR2 FQNEAQ. The V gene end was trimmed by 4 bases and the J gene end by 7 bases; junction bases not matched to a gene: 6. The CDR3 spans 14 residues. CDR3 coding DNA: TGTGCCAGCAGCTCCTTGGACAGGGAGAACATTCAGTACTTC. Its translation is CASSSLDRENIQYF.

The V call is TRBV6-6, the J call TRBJ1-1; D is ambiguous. Germline CDR1 is MNHNY and CDR2 is SVGAGI (reference sequence). This CDR3 has 14 residues. Trimming removed 7 bases at V and 8 bases at J, with 20 bases between. CDR3 in DNA: TGTGCCAGCATCCTCAGGAGGCTCGACGTGGAAGCTTTCTTT. It translates to CASILRRLDVEAFF.

The V call is TRBV11-2, the J call TRBJ1-1, with 9 bases fitting TRBD1. V lost 3 bases and J lost 9; bases outside the gene matches: 2. Germline V gene data show CDR1 as SGHAT and CDR2 as FQNNGV. This CDR3 spans 12 amino acids. The CDR3 loop reads CASSLGTGQAFF. The CDR3 nucleotides are TGTGCCAGCAGCTTGGGGACAGGGCAAGCTTTCTTT.

The chain is built from TRBV21-1 and TRBJ2-5; TRBD1 is the table's D call and was not checked against the DNA. TRBV21-1 is an annotated pseudogene. This CDR3 has 14 amino acids. DNA of the CDR3: TGTGCCAGCATCCTGGGACAGCGACAAGAGACCCAGTACTTC. Translated: CASILGQRQETQYF.

There are a few counts of this clonotype. The V gene is TRBV18, the J gene TRBJ1-3; tentatively, D is TRBD1 (5 bases). The CDR3 contains 13 residues. Germline-derived CDR1 and CDR2 are KGHSH and LQKENI. V was cut by 2 bases and J by 4 bases, with 6 bases left in between. The CDR3 is CASSPEGGNTIYF. CDR3 in DNA: TGTGCCAGCTCACCAGAGGGGGGAAACACCATATATTTT.

This rearrangement joins TRBV27 to TRBJ2-2; D is possibly TRBD2 (6 bases). The ends were cut back, 6 bases at V and 4 bases at J, with 15 bases in the middle. The CDR3 consists of 15 residues. Per germline, CDR1 MNHEY and CDR2 SMNVEV (reference sequence). The CDR3 nucleotides read TGTGCCAGCAGCTTTGGAGGGCCGGGCACCGGGGAGCTGTTTTTT. Translated: CASSFGGPGTGELFF.

V usage is TRBV5-1 and J usage is TRBJ2-3, with D tentatively TRBD1 (5 bases). V dropped 4 bases and J dropped 0 bases, with 12 bases sitting between them. The germline CDR1 and CDR2 sequences are SGHRS and YFSETQ. This CDR3 is built from 15 residues. The CDR3 region is CASSTRQSSTDTQYF. In DNA, the CDR3 is TGCGCCAGCAGCACCAGACAGAGTAGCACAGATACGCAGTATTTT.

The chain recombines TRBV11-2 with TRBJ1-3; no clear D gene. Deletions cut 5 bases from V and 4 bases from J, with 9 bases between. From germline, CDR1 is SGHAT and CDR2 FQNNGV. The CDR3 has 13 amino acids. CDR3 amino acids: CASSPGSGNTIYF. The CDR3 DNA sequence: TGTGCCAGCAGCCCGGGGAGCGGAAACACCATATATTTT.

This clonotype was observed a handful of times. The V and J genes are TRBV5-1 and TRBJ1-5; no reliable D call. V was trimmed by 0 bases and J by 1 base, leaving 8 bases between them. The germline CDR1 and CDR2 sequences are SGHRS and YFSETQ. The CDR3 runs 15 residues. The CDR3 DNA reads TGCGCCAGCAGCTTGGGTACGGCCAGCAATCAGCCCCAGCATTTT. Its protein product is CASSLGTASNQPQHF.

This chain connects TRBV12-3 or TRBV12-4 to TRBJ2-5; 7 bases are a match to TRBD2. CDR3 length equals 14 residues. Trimming took 4 bases from V and 1 from J; bases not matched to a gene: 3. The CDR3, as DNA: TGTGCCAGCAGTTCCGGGGGGTCCCAAGAGACCCAGTACTTC. Residues: CASSSGGSQETQYF.

The chain uses TRBV2 and TRBJ2-3; D gene uncertain. Trimming took off 7 bases at V and 1 base at J, with 12 bases between the two ends. Germline loops: CDR1 SNHLY, CDR2 FYNNEI. The length of the CDR3 is 14 residues. CDR3 protein: CASIMVVGTDTQYF. The CDR3 coding sequence is TGTGCCAGCATAATGGTCGTAGGCACAGATACGCAGTATTTT.

This chain links TRBV11-2 with TRBJ2-5, with a weak D call TRBD1 (5 bases). The germline V gene encodes CDR1 SGHAT and CDR2 FQNNGV. With 0 bases removed from V and 4 bases from J, the gap between germline ends came to 6 bases. The length of the CDR3 is 13 residues. CDR3 DNA: TGTGCCAGCAGCTTAGATCAGGGAGAGACCCAGTACTTC. This gives the protein CASSLDQGETQYF.